The TCR beta chain under discussion was sequenced for a study of blood T cell repertoires in COVID-19. Study overall: T cells, B-cell-depleted T cells, or PBMCs supplied cDNA or gDNA.

J lost 7 bases, V lost 0 bases, and 9 bases had no gene match. Per the germline V gene, CDR1 is LNHNV and CDR2 is YYDKDF (reference sequence). This CDR3 contains 17 residues. Methods used by the authors: Reference gene primer amplification gave nucleated cell count estimates. Generated by immunoSEQ multiplex PCR, the TCRdb table keeps only in-frame clones and is missing some. The V and J calls and clone size were taken over from that table, and D and trimming were inferred from the DNA. The table lists about 310,000 clones, over 75% of them singletons. The receptor was isolated from a woman aged 50 to 60 who had recovered from COVID-19. The specimen sequenced was peripheral blood. J is TRBJ2-1 and V is TRBV15, with 10 bases that match TRBD2. CDR3 amino acids: CATSREPAGGPMNEQFF. CDR3 nucleotides: TGTGCCACCAGCAGAGAACCAGCGGGGGGGCCTATGAATGAGCAGTTCTTC.